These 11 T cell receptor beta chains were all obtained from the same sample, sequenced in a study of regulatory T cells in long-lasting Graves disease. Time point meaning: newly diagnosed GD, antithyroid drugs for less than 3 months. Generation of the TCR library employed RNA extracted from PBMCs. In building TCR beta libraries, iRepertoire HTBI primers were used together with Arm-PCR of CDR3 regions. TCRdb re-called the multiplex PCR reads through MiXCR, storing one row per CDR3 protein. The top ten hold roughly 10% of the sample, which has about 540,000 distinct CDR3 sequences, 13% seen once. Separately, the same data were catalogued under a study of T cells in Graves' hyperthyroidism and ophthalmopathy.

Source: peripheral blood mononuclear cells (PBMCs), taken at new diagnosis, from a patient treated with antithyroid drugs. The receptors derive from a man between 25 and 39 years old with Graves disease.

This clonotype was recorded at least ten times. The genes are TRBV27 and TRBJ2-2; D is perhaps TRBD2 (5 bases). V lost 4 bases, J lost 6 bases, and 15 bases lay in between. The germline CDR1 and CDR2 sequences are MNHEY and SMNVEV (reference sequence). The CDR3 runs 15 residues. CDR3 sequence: CASSSTPSGSGELFF. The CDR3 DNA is TGTGCCAGCAGTTCGACACCATCGGGGTCCGGGGAGCTGTTTTTT.

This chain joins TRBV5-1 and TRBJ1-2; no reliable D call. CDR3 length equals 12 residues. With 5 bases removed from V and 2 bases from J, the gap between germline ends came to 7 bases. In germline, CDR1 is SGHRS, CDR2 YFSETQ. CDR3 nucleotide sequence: TGCGCCAGCAGTATGGAAAACTATGGCTACACCTTC. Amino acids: CASSMENYGYTF. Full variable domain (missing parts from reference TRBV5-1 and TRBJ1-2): KAGVTQTPRYLIKTRGQQVTLSCSPISGHRSVSWYQQTPGQGLQFLFEYFSETQRNKGNFPGRFSGRQFSNSRSEMNVSTLELGDSALYLCASSMENYGYTFGSGTRLTVV.

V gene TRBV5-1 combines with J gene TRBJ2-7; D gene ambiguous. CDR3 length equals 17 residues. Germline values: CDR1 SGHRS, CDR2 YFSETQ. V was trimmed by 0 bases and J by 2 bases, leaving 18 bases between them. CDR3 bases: TGCGCCAGCAGCTTGGGTTCCTTGGGTTCATCAACCTACGAGCAGTACTTC. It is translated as CASSLGSLGSSTYEQYF.

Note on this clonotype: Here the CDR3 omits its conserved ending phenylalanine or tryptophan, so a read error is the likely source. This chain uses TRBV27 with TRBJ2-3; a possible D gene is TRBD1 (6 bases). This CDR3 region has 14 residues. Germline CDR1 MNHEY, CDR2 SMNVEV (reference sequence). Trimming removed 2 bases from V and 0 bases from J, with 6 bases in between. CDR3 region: CASSLTGSTDTQYY. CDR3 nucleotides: TGTGCCAGCAGTTTAACAGGGAGCACAGATACGCAGTATTAT.

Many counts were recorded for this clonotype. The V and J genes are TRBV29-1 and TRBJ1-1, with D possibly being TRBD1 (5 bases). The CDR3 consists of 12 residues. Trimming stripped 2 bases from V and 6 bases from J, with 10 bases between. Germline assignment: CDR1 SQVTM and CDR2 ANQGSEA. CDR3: CSVEMGLAEAFF. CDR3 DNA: TGCAGCGTTGAAATGGGACTCGCTGAAGCTTTCTTT.

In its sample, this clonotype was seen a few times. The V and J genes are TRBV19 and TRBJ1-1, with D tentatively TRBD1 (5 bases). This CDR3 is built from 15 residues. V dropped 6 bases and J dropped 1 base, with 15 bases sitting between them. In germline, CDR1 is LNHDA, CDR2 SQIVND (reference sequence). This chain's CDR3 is CASRTPGRWNTEAFF. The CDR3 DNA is TGTGCCAGTAGAACCCCGGGACGGTGGAACACTGAAGCTTTCTTT. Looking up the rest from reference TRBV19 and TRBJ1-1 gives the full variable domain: DGGITQSPKYLFRKEGQNVTLSCEQNLNHDAMYWYRQDPGQGLRLIYYSQIVNDFQKGDIAEGYSVSREKKESFPLTVTSAQKNPTAFYLCASRTPGRWNTEAFFGQGTRLTVV.

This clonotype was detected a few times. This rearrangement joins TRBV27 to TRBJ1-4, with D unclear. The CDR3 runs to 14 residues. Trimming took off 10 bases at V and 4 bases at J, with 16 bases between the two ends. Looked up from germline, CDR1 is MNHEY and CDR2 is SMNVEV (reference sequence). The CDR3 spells CATQAPGINEKLFF. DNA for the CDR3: TGTGCCACCCAGGCCCCGGGGATTAATGAAAAACTGTTTTTT.

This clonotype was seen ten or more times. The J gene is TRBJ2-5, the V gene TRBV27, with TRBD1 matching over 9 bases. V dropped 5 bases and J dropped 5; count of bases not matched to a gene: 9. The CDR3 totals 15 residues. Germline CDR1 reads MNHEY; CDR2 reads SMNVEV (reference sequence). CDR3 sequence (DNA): TGTGCCAGCAGTAGGAACAGGGGGCGCGGGGAGACCCAGTACTTC. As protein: CASSRNRGRGETQYF.

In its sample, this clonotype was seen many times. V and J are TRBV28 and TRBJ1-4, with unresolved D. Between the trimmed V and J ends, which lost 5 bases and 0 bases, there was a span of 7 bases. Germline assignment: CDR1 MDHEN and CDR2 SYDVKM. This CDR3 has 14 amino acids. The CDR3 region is CASSDRTTNEKLFF. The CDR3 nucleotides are TGTGCCAGCAGTGACCGAACAACTAATGAAAAACTGTTTTTT.

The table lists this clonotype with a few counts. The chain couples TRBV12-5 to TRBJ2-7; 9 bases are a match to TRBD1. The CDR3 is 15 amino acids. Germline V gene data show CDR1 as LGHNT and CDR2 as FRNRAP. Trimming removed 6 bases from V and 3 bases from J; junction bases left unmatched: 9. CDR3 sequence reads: CASGVTGGGLYEQYF. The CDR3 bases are TGTGCTAGTGGCGTAACAGGGGGCGGACTCTACGAGCAGTACTTC.

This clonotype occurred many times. The CDR3, as DNA: TGTGCCAGCAGTTACGGGGGAGGGCCCGTGCAGTTCTTC. Translating it yields CASSYGGGPVQFF. The gene calls are TRBV6-9 and TRBJ2-1; 7 nucleotides match TRBD2. The germline V gene encodes CDR1 MNHGY and CDR2 SVAAGI. With 3 bases clipped from V and 12 bases from J, the junction kept 8 bases outside the gene matches. The CDR3 loop spans 13 amino acids.